Listed below are T cell receptor beta chains from one sample, sequenced in a study of blood T cell repertoires in COVID-19. Produced via immunoSEQ multiplex PCR; TCRdb's table is partial and in-frame only. Here the sample spans roughly 150,000 clones, 65% to 90% being singletons. The sequenced sample was peripheral blood. The receptors here all came from a man between 50 and 59 years old with acute or convalescent COVID-19. Both conserved end residues are part of each CDR3. Each record gives: D gene, CDR3 length, clone size, V gene, J gene, CDR3 protein, CDR3 DNA. A D gene is named only where the DNA matches it firmly. Some rows have no size entry. The others give once, few or many, or a class for an expanded clone.

D gene: -
CDR3 length: 18
clone size: -
V gene: TRBV2
J gene: TRBJ2-7
CDR3 protein: CASSAGPGQLSPSYEQYF
CDR3 DNA: TGTGCCAGCAGTGCGGGCCCGGGACAATTAAGCCCATCCTACGAGCAGTACTTC

D gene: -
CDR3 length: 15
clone size: -
V gene: TRBV6-5
J gene: TRBJ1-4
CDR3 protein: CASRPRRGASEKLFF
CDR3 DNA: TGTGCCAGCAGGCCCCGACGGGGGGCGTCGGAAAAACTGTTTTTT

D gene: -
CDR3 length: 18
clone size: -
V gene: TRBV21-1
J gene: TRBJ2-1
CDR3 protein: CASSKASGLAGMLNEQFF
CDR3 DNA: TGTGCCAGCAGCAAAGCTTCGGGACTAGCGGGGATGTTGAATGAGCAGTTCTTC

D gene: -
CDR3 length: 16
clone size: -
V gene: TRBV3-1/TRBV3-2
J gene: TRBJ2-4
CDR3 protein: CASSQYFGVAKNIQYF
CDR3 DNA: TGTGCCAGCAGCCAATATTTCGGGGTGGCCAAAAACATTCAGTACTTC

D gene: -
CDR3 length: 19
clone size: -
V gene: TRBV21-1
J gene: TRBJ2-7
CDR3 protein: CARRRGGASGRNSSYEQYF
CDR3 DNA: TGTGCCAGACGCCGGGGGGGGGCTAGCGGGAGGAATAGCTCCTACGAGCAGTACTTC

D gene: TRBD2
CDR3 length: 18
clone size: -
V gene: TRBV11-2
J gene: TRBJ2-1
CDR3 protein: CASSPRPGLAVTYNEQFF
CDR3 DNA: TGTGCCAGCAGCCCCAGGCCGGGACTAGCTGTAACCTACAATGAGCAGTTCTTC

D gene: TRBD2
CDR3 length: 19
clone size: -
V gene: TRBV3-1/TRBV3-2
J gene: TRBJ2-1
CDR3 protein: CASSQESRGLAGAYNEQFF
CDR3 DNA: TGTGCCAGCAGCCAAGAATCTCGGGGACTAGCGGGAGCCTACAATGAGCAGTTCTTC

D gene: TRBD2
CDR3 length: 15
clone size: few
V gene: TRBV7-3
J gene: TRBJ2-1
CDR3 protein: CASSPELAGRVEQFF
CDR3 DNA: TGTGCCAGCAGCCCCGAACTAGCGGGACGGGTTGAGCAGTTCTTC

D gene: -
CDR3 length: 13
clone size: -
V gene: TRBV3-1/TRBV3-2
J gene: TRBJ2-7
CDR3 protein: CASSRGSHYEQYF
CDR3 DNA: TGTGCCAGCAGCCGCGGGTCCCACTACGAGCAGTACTTC

D gene: TRBD1
CDR3 length: 15
clone size: -
V gene: TRBV7-2
J gene: TRBJ2-2
CDR3 protein: CASSGQGAHGGELFF
CDR3 DNA: TGTGCCAGCAGCGGACAGGGGGCGCACGGCGGGGAGCTGTTTTTT